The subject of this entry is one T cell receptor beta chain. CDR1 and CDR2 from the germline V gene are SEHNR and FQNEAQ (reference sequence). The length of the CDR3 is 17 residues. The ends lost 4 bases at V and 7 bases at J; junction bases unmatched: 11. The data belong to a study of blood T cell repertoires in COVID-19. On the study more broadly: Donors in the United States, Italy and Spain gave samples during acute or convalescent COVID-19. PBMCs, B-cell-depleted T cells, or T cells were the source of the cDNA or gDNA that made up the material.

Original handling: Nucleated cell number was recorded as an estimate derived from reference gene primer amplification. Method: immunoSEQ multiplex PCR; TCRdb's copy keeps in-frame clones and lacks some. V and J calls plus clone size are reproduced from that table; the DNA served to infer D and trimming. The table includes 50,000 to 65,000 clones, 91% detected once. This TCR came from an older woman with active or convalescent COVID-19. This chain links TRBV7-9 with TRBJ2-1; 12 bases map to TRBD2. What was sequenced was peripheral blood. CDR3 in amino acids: CASSSTLTSGRLNEQFF. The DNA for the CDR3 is TGTGCCAGCAGCTCGACCCTGACTAGCGGGAGACTAAATGAGCAGTTCTTC.